This TCR beta chain was documented in a study of shared clonotypes between healthy human individuals. This clone came up once. Only in-frame clones appear in the TCRdb table, and some are missing; sequencing was by immunoSEQ multiplex PCR. The table lists some 630,000 clones, 60% to 80% of them singletons. With V trimmed by 1 base and J by 2 bases, 4 bases remained unmatched. There are 15 residues in the CDR3. Per germline, CDR1 SGHTA and CDR2 FQGNSA. The chain uses TRBV7-2 and TRBJ1-2; 7 bases fit TRBD1. This TCR was recovered from a young woman in good health. Specimen: memory CD4+ T cells sorted from blood. This sample's subset: CD45RA-negative fraction. Here the CDR3 DNA reads TGTGCCAGCAGCTTAGTTCCAGGGGGAAACTATGGCTACACCTTC. Translated: CASSLVPGGNYGYTF.